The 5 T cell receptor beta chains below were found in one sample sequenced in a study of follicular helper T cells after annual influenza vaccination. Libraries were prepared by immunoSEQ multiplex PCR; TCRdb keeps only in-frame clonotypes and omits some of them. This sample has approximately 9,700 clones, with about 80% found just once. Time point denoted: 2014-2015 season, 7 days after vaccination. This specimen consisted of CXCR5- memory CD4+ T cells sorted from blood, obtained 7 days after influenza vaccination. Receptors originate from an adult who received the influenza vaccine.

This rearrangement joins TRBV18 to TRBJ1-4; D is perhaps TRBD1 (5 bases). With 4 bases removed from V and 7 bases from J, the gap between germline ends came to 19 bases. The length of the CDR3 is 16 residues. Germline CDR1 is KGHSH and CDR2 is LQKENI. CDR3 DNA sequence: TGTGCCAGCTCACTGCGGGCCCAGGGATTGGGTGAAAAACTGTTTTTT. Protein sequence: CASSLRAQGLGEKLFF.

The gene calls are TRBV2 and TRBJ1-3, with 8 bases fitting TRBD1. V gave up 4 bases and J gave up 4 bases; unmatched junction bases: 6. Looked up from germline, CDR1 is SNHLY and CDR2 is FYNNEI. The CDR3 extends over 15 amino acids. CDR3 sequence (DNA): TGTGCCAGCAGTGTTTCGAGGGACAGGGGAAACACCATATATTTT. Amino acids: CASSVSRDRGNTIYF.

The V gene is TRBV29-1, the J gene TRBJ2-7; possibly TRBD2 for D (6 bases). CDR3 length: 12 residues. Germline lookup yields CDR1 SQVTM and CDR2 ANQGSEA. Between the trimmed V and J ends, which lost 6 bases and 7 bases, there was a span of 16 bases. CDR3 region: CSVRDPEKEQYF. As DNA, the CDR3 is TGCAGCGTGCGGGACCCCGAGAAGGAGCAGTACTTC.

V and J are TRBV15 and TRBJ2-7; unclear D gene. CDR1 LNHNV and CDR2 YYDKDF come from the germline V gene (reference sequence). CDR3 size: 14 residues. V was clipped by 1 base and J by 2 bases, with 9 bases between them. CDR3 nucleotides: TGTGCCACCAGCAGAGGGACCAACCCCTACGAGCAGTACTTC. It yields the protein CATSRGTNPYEQYF.

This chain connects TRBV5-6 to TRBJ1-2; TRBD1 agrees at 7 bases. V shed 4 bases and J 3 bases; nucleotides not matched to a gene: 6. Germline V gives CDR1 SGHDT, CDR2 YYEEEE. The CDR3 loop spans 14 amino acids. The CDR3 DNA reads TGTGCCAGCAGCCCACAGGGGAAGGACTATGGCTACACCTTC. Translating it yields CASSPQGKDYGYTF.